This T cell receptor beta chain was identified in a study of blood T cell repertoires in COVID-19. Produced via immunoSEQ multiplex PCR; TCRdb's table is partial and in-frame only. The data hold some 29,000 clones, with approximately 88% observed a single time. The TCR was taken from a human donor in a cohort sampled during active COVID-19. Sequenced input: peripheral blood.

Here the CDR3 DNA reads TGTGCCAGCAGCTTCCAAGCCGCACGGGGCACAGATACGCAGTATTTT. This gives the protein CASSFQAARGTDTQYF. The chain links TRBV11-3 to TRBJ2-3; no reliable D call. CDR3 length: 16 amino acids. In germline, CDR1 is SGHNT, CDR2 YENEEA. The V and J ends lost 3 bases and 1 base respectively, with 14 bases between them.